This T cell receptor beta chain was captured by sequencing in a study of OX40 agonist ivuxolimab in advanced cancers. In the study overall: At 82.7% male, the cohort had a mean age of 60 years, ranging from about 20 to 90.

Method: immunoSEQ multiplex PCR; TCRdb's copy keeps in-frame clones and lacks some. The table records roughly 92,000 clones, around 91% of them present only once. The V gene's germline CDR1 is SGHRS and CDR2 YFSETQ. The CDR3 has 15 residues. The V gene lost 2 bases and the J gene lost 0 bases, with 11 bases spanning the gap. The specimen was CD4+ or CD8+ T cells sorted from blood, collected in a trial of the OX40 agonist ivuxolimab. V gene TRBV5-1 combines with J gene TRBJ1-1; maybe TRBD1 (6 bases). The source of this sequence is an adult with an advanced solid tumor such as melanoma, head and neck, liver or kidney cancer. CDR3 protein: CASSFNTGMNTEAFF. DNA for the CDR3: TGCGCCAGCAGCTTTAACACAGGGATGAACACTGAAGCTTTCTTT.